The sequence of this T cell receptor (beta chain) was determined in a study of beta chain features in type 1 diabetes. Across the study: Patients were similar to healthy donors in age and gender (as well as in cell yields). Study-wide points: TCRB CDR3s from Type 1 diabetes patients were moderately but significantly shorter in all four CD4+ subsets. More deletions and fewer insertions at VDJ junctions were seen in type 1 diabetes patients. Whatever favoring of shorter templates PCR might show would apply equally to patients and controls.

The isolated RNA, all of it, was reverse transcribed, so expressed TCRB transcripts were what got sequenced. Using immunoSEQ multiplex PCR, the repertoire was profiled, and TCRdb retains in-frame clones only, with some absent. Found here are under 200,000 clones, 6.5% to 10% of them singletons; the top ten hold more than 0.5%. This clone turned up a few times. Its antigen is not identified. The V gene lost 1 base and the J gene lost 4 bases, with 4 bases spanning the gap. The length of the CDR3 is 13 residues. Germline values: CDR1 LNHDA, CDR2 SQIVND (reference sequence). Without exception, sorted populations had purity beyond 95%.

This rearrangement joins TRBV19 to TRBJ2-2; D unresolved. The sample taken for sequencing was central memory CD4+ T cells from blood. The receptor was isolated from a woman younger than 30 with type 1 diabetes. The DNA for the CDR3 is TGTGCCAGTAGTATAGCGGGCACCGGGGAGCTGTTTTTT. It specifies CASSIAGTGELFF. The full variable domain, in which reference TRBV19 and TRBJ2-2 provide the parts outside the CDR3, is DGGITQSPKYLFRKEGQNVTLSCEQNLNHDAMYWYRQDPGQGLRLIYYSQIVNDFQKGDIAEGYSVSREKKESFPLTVTSAQKNPTAFYLCASSIAGTGELFFGEGSRLTVL.